This T cell receptor beta chain came from a study of technical replicates of blood from several donors. Germline-derived CDR1 and CDR2 are MNHNS and SASEGT. The trim removed 4 bases at V and 6 bases at J, leaving 13 bases unmatched. The CDR3 spans 17 residues. Profiling relied on immunoSEQ multiplex PCR, and the TCRdb table lists in-frame clones only, not all of them. Among tens of thousands of clones listed, 85% to 95% were seen once. This sequence originates from a human donor in good health. Some clones in this sample may be carry-over from other donors' samples. The chain links TRBV6-1 to TRBJ2-2; TRBD1 matches 8 bases. Sequencing was performed on PBMCs. The CDR3 sequence is CASSANARTGFPGELFF. In DNA form, the CDR3 reads TGTGCCAGCAGTGCCAACGCCCGGACAGGGTTCCCCGGGGAGCTGTTTTTT.